A selection of T cell receptor beta chains follows, all from one sample in a study of response to subunit inactivated influenza vaccine. TCRdb re-analysed the RT-PCR reads in MiXCR, keeping a single row per CDR3 protein. Among a few hundred thousand distinct CDR3 sequences listed, approximately 11% were seen once. The input for sequencing was PBMCs from blood, taken roughly 6 weeks after vaccination. The source is a middle-aged man who received an inactivated influenza vaccine. The CDR3 runs from the conserved cysteine through the conserved F or W. D genes are given only for firm matches. Where a row states a size, it is once, few, many or the class of an expanded clone; other rows omit it.

j_call	clone_size	d_call	v_call	cdr3_aa	cdr3_nt
TRBJ2-1	few	.	TRBV20-1	CSAKGLEGEQFF	TGCAGTGCTAAAGGGTTGGAAGGTGAGCAGTTCTTC
TRBJ1-1	.	.	TRBV29-1	CSVSQRLNTEAFF	TGCAGCGTCAGTCAACGGTTGAACACTGAGGCTTTCTTT
TRBJ2-7	.	TRBD1	TRBV7-9	CASNGGTGEYEQYF	TGTGCCAGCAACGGCGGGACAGGGGAATACGAGCAGTACTTC
TRBJ2-7	.	.	TRBV28	CASSFRQERDEQYF	TGTGCCAGCAGTTTCCGACAGGAGCGTGACGAGCAGTACTTC
TRBJ1-2	.	TRBD1	TRBV9	CASSTSPTGDYGYTF	TGTGCCAGCAGCACGTCTCCGACAGGGGATTATGGCTACACCTTC
TRBJ1-2	many	.	TRBV2	CASSGRISQGNPHGYTF	TGTGCCAGCAGTGGGAGGATTTCGCAGGGGAACCCCCATGGCTACACCTTC
TRBJ2-7	.	TRBD1	TRBV4-3	CASSQSRGTEQYF	TGCGCCAGCAGCCAGAGCAGGGGGACCGAGCAGTACTTC
TRBJ2-7	many	.	TRBV5-1	CASSLDGGGLSYEQYF	TGCGCCAGCAGCTTGGACGGCGGGGGCCTTTCTTACGAGCAGTACTTC
TRBJ2-1	few	.	TRBV20-1	CSASGTGSAYNEQFF	TGCAGTGCTAGCGGGACGGGGTCCGCCTACAATGAGCAGTTCTTC
TRBJ2-3	few	TRBD2	TRBV12-3/TRBV12-4	CASSPGTSGRMESGTDTQYF	TGTGCCAGCAGCCCGGGGACTAGCGGGAGAATGGAGTCGGGAACAGATACGCAGTATTTT
TRBJ1-2	.	.	TRBV12-3/TRBV12-4	CASSPHSYGYTF	TGTGCCAGCAGCCCCCACAGCTATGGCTACACCTTC
TRBJ2-5	once	TRBD1	TRBV7-2	CACTQGAGETQYF	TGTGCCTGCACACAGGGGGCGGGGGAGACCCAGTACTTC
TRBJ2-7	few	.	TRBV18	CASSPLGIEQYF	TGTGCCAGCTCACCATTAGGGATCGAGCAGTACTTC
TRBJ2-3	.	.	TRBV20-1	CSASYAGAADTQYF	TGCAGTGCTAGTTATGCAGGGGCGGCAGATACGCAGTATTTT
TRBJ2-5	.	.	TRBV18	CASSPKIQASVQETQYF	TGTGCCAGCTCACCGAAGATACAGGCTTCGGTACAAGAGACCCAGTACTTC
TRBJ1-2	.	.	TRBV7-9	CASSLGKDHGYTF	TGTGCCAGCAGCTTAGGCAAGGATCATGGCTACACCTTC
TRBJ2-7	many	.	TRBV20-1	CSAKKQETSSSYEQYF	TGCAGTGCAAAGAAACAGGAGACCTCGAGCTCCTACGAGCAGTACTTC
TRBJ1-5	few	TRBD1	TRBV12-3/TRBV12-4	CASSSHRTGDQPQHF	TGTGCCAGCAGTTCCCACCGGACAGGGGATCAGCCCCAGCATTTT
TRBJ2-3	.	.	TRBV12-5	CASGLFGQPGSTQYF	TGTGCTAGTGGTTTGTTTGGACAGCCAGGTAGTACGCAGTATTTT
TRBJ2-1	few	.	TRBV14	CASSQDSVTEQFF	TGTGCCAGCAGCCAAGATTCCGTTACTGAGCAGTTCTTC
TRBJ2-3	few	TRBD2	TRBV20-1	CSARTTRGAGGITDTQYF	TGCAGTGCTAGGACTACTAGGGGAGCGGGGGGAATCACAGATACGCAGTATTTT
TRBJ2-7	many	.	TRBV6-1	CASTPTHGPDEQYF	TGTGCCAGCACCCCGACGCATGGCCCCGACGAGCAGTACTTC
TRBJ2-3	.	TRBD2	TRBV12-3/TRBV12-4	CASSPHLAGTDTQYF	TGTGCCAGCAGTCCCCACCTAGCGGGCACAGATACGCAGTATTTT
TRBJ2-1	few	.	TRBV6-2/TRBV6-3	CASSFGGALEFF	TGTGCCAGCAGTTTCGGGGGCGCATTGGAGTTCTTC
TRBJ1-5	few	TRBD1	TRBV7-2	CASSLDRGNGQPQHF	TGTGCCAGCAGCTTAGACAGGGGTAACGGTCAGCCCCAGCATTTT
TRBJ1-5	.	.	TRBV6-1	CASRISGVGNQPQHF	TGTGCCAGCAGGATATCAGGGGTGGGCAATCAGCCCCAGCATTTT
TRBJ1-1	.	.	TRBV11-1	CASRISGGLTEAFF	TGTGCCAGCAGGATAAGTGGCGGGCTCACTGAAGCTTTCTTT
TRBJ2-5	many	.	TRBV5-1	CASSLDGWGETQYF	TGCGCCAGCAGCTTGGACGGATGGGGGGAGACCCAGTACTTC
TRBJ2-1	few	TRBD1	TRBV24-1	CATSTGVGYNEQFF	TGTGCCACCTCGACAGGGGTAGGATACAATGAGCAGTTCTTC
TRBJ2-7	many	.	TRBV20-1	CSASPEYEQYF	TGCAGTGCTAGCCCCGAATACGAGCAGTACTTC
TRBJ1-5	many	.	TRBV6-2/TRBV6-3	CASSNRVRQPQHF	TGTGCCAGCTCCAACAGGGTGAGACAGCCCCAGCATTTT
TRBJ1-3	.	.	TRBV15	CATSRDLSSGNTIYF	TGTGCCACCAGCAGAGATCTGAGTTCTGGAAACACCATATATTTT
TRBJ1-1	few	TRBD1	TRBV14	CASSRLQGSAEAFF	TGTGCCAGCAGCCGCCTACAGGGGAGCGCTGAAGCTTTCTTT
TRBJ2-1	many	.	TRBV28	CASSRVSDLYNEQFF	TGTGCCAGCAGTAGGGTTTCTGACCTTTACAATGAGCAGTTCTTC
TRBJ2-2	many	.	TRBV12-3/TRBV12-4	CASSRTQNTGELFF	TGTGCCAGCAGTAGGACACAGAACACCGGGGAGCTGTTTTTT
TRBJ2-7	many	.	TRBV5-4	CASSPIRAGGDEQYF	TGTGCCAGCAGCCCAATTAGGGCCGGAGGAGACGAGCAGTACTTC
TRBJ2-5	few	TRBD2	TRBV10-3	CAISDTTSGSPQETQYF	TGTGCCATCAGTGATACTACTAGCGGGAGCCCCCAAGAGACCCAGTACTTC
TRBJ2-1	few	.	TRBV30	CAWISGNIDNEQFF	TGTGCCTGGATATCAGGGAATATCGACAATGAGCAGTTCTTC
TRBJ1-5	few	.	TRBV19	CATRTSWNSNQPQHF	TGTGCCACCCGGACATCGTGGAATAGCAATCAGCCCCAGCATTTT
TRBJ2-7	.	TRBD1	TRBV5-1	CTSSRDRAYEQYF	TGCACCAGCAGCCGGGACAGAGCCTACGAGCAGTACTTC
TRBJ1-4	few	.	TRBV7-2	CASSTQQGFNEKLFF	TGTGCCAGCAGCACCCAGCAGGGTTTTAATGAAAAACTGTTTTTT
TRBJ2-7	.	TRBD1	TRBV6-2/TRBV6-3	CASTAGTGGYEQYF	TGTGCCAGCACCGCCGGGACAGGGGGATACGAGCAGTACTTC